This T cell receptor (beta chain) was captured by sequencing in a study of CD8 T cells in ankylosing spondylitis. The study's findings and limits: Matched synovial fluid from ankylosing spondylitis patients was reported to be enriched for disease-linked clones. Ankylosing spondylitis blood appeared to be characterized by a TCR beta motif of fewer than ten highly homologous variants.

Quantitative 5'-RACE with molecular barcodes generated TCR beta libraries. TCRdb independently ran MiXCR on the 5' RACE reads; one entry per CDR3 protein. The sample records about 750,000 distinct CDR3 sequences, 15% to 20% being singletons. This clonotype was observed at least ten times. Its antigen is undetermined. CDR1 DFQATT and CDR2 SNEGSKA come from the germline V gene (reference sequence). V was pared by 4 bases and J by 4 bases, with 26 bases between. CDR3 length: 19 residues. The clonotype comes from a male donor with ankylosing spondylitis. The source material was blood, either unsorted or a sorted T cell fraction (not recorded which). The chain couples TRBV20-1 to TRBJ2-6, with D perhaps being TRBD1 or TRBD2 (6 bases each). The CDR3 DNA reads TGCAGTGCTATAACCAAGACAGGTTCGGGGGCAGCAGGGGCCAACGTCCTGACTTTC. It yields the protein CSAITKTGSGAAGANVLTF.